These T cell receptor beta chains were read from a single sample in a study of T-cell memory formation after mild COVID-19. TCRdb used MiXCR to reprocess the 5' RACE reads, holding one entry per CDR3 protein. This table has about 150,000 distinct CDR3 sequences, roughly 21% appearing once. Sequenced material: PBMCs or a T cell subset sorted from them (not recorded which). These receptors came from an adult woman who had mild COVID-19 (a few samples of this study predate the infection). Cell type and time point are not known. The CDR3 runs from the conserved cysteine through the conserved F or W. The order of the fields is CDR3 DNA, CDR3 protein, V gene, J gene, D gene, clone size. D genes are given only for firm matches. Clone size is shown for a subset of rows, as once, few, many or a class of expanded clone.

CDR3 DNA: TGTGCCACCAGTGATAGGGACAGGGGAATTACCGGGGAGCTGTTTTTT; CDR3 protein: CATSDRDRGITGELFF; V gene: TRBV24-1; J gene: TRBJ2-2; D gene: TRBD1; clone size: -
CDR3 DNA: TGCAGTGCTCCGGAGAACACAGATACGCAGTATTTT; CDR3 protein: CSAPENTDTQYF; V gene: TRBV20-1; J gene: TRBJ2-3; D gene: -; clone size: -
CDR3 DNA: TGTGCCAGCAGCGTAGAGCCAGGGACATATAATTCACCCCTCCACTTT; CDR3 protein: CASSVEPGTYNSPLHF; V gene: TRBV9; J gene: TRBJ1-6; D gene: -; clone size: many
CDR3 DNA: TGTGCCAGCATCCAGGCCTTGGGGAATACGCAGTATTTT; CDR3 protein: CASIQALGNTQYF; V gene: TRBV12-3/TRBV12-4; J gene: TRBJ2-3; D gene: -; clone size: -
CDR3 DNA: TGCGCCAGCAGCCGCGACCCGAGAGAGACCCAGTACTTC; CDR3 protein: CASSRDPRETQYF; V gene: TRBV4-1; J gene: TRBJ2-5; D gene: -; clone size: few
CDR3 DNA: TGTGCCAGCAGCCAGCCCGACAGGGGAACGCAGTATTTT; CDR3 protein: CASSQPDRGTQYF; V gene: TRBV9; J gene: TRBJ2-3; D gene: TRBD1; clone size: few
CDR3 DNA: TGTGCCACCAGTGCCCTAGCGGGAGATAGGTCAAGCTCCTACAATGAGCAGTTCTTC; CDR3 protein: CATSALAGDRSSSYNEQFF; V gene: TRBV24-1; J gene: TRBJ2-1; D gene: TRBD2; clone size: few
CDR3 DNA: TGTGCCAGCAGTGAAGCGTATACGCAGTATTTT; CDR3 protein: CASSEAYTQYF; V gene: TRBV6-1; J gene: TRBJ2-3; D gene: -; clone size: -
CDR3 DNA: TGCGCCAGCAGCCAAGCGACAGGTACTTATGAGCAGTTCTTC; CDR3 protein: CASSQATGTYEQFF; V gene: TRBV4-3; J gene: TRBJ2-1; D gene: -; clone size: -
CDR3 DNA: TGTGCCAGCAGTCATGGGGGGAGGAATTCACCCCTCCACTTT; CDR3 protein: CASSHGGRNSPLHF; V gene: TRBV12-3/TRBV12-4; J gene: TRBJ1-6; D gene: -; clone size: few
CDR3 DNA: TGCGCCAGCAGCCAAGCAAAGTCCACCGGGGAGCTGTTTTTT; CDR3 protein: CASSQAKSTGELFF; V gene: TRBV4-1; J gene: TRBJ2-2; D gene: -; clone size: -
CDR3 DNA: TGCAGCGCAGCTGGACGGATGAAAAAATACAATGAGCAGTTCTTC; CDR3 protein: CSAAGRMKKYNEQFF; V gene: TRBV29-1; J gene: TRBJ2-1; D gene: -; clone size: -
CDR3 DNA: TGCGCCAGCAGCTTGACCGGTGGGGGGGCTAGCACAGATACGCAGTATTTT; CDR3 protein: CASSLTGGGASTDTQYF; V gene: TRBV5-1; J gene: TRBJ2-3; D gene: -; clone size: few
CDR3 DNA: TGTGCCAGCAGCTTGTCAGTTTCGAACACCGGGGAGCTGTTTTTT; CDR3 protein: CASSLSVSNTGELFF; V gene: TRBV5-5; J gene: TRBJ2-2; D gene: -; clone size: few
CDR3 DNA: TGCAGCGTTGAATTGGTGAACACTGAAGCTTTCTTT; CDR3 protein: CSVELVNTEAFF; V gene: TRBV29-1; J gene: TRBJ1-1; D gene: -; clone size: -
CDR3 DNA: TGTGCCAGCTCACGGGAAGACACTACCTACGAGCAGTACTTC; CDR3 protein: CASSREDTTYEQYF; V gene: TRBV18; J gene: TRBJ2-7; D gene: -; clone size: few
CDR3 DNA: TGCAGCGTTGGGGCCGGGACAGGGAATGAAAAACTGTTTTTT; CDR3 protein: CSVGAGTGNEKLFF; V gene: TRBV29-1; J gene: TRBJ1-4; D gene: TRBD1; clone size: -
CDR3 DNA: TGCGCCAGCAGCTTATCAGTGGACCCTGGGGCCAACGTCCTGACTTTC; CDR3 protein: CASSLSVDPGANVLTF; V gene: TRBV5-1; J gene: TRBJ2-6; D gene: -; clone size: -
CDR3 DNA: TGTGCCATCAGTGAGGACAGGGGCCCCTACGAGCAGTACTTC; CDR3 protein: CAISEDRGPYEQYF; V gene: TRBV10-3; J gene: TRBJ2-7; D gene: TRBD1; clone size: few
CDR3 DNA: TGTGCCAGCAGCCACCACCGGGACAGGGGCTACGAGCAGTACTTC; CDR3 protein: CASSHHRDRGYEQYF; V gene: TRBV7-9; J gene: TRBJ2-7; D gene: TRBD1; clone size: -
CDR3 DNA: TGTGCCAGCCACAGGGACCCGAACACCGGGGAGCTGTTTTTT; CDR3 protein: CASHRDPNTGELFF; V gene: TRBV7-9; J gene: TRBJ2-2; D gene: -; clone size: -
CDR3 DNA: TGTGCCAGCAGTGAGCCAGGCCCGACTTTAAATGAGCAGTTCTTC; CDR3 protein: CASSEPGPTLNEQFF; V gene: TRBV25-1; J gene: TRBJ2-1; D gene: -; clone size: few
CDR3 DNA: TGTGCCACCAGGGACAGCGGTAGTGTGAACACTGAAGCTTTCTTT; CDR3 protein: CATRDSGSVNTEAFF; V gene: TRBV6-5; J gene: TRBJ1-1; D gene: TRBD1; clone size: once
CDR3 DNA: TGTGCCAGCAGTTTTTGGCAGAGCACAGATACGCAGTATTTT; CDR3 protein: CASSFWQSTDTQYF; V gene: TRBV27; J gene: TRBJ2-3; D gene: -; clone size: few
CDR3 DNA: TGTGCCAGCAGTTTGGGACAGTTGAACACTGAAGCTTTCTTT; CDR3 protein: CASSLGQLNTEAFF; V gene: TRBV12-3/TRBV12-4; J gene: TRBJ1-1; D gene: TRBD1; clone size: -
CDR3 DNA: TGTGCCAGCAGCCAAGTCCCCACTGAAGCTTTCTTT; CDR3 protein: CASSQVPTEAFF; V gene: TRBV14; J gene: TRBJ1-1; D gene: -; clone size: few
CDR3 DNA: TGTGCCAGCAGCCAAGCTAGCGGGGGTCCGTGGGAGACCCAGTACTTC; CDR3 protein: CASSQASGGPWETQYF; V gene: TRBV3-1; J gene: TRBJ2-5; D gene: TRBD2; clone size: few
CDR3 DNA: TGTGCCAGCAGCCAGACTTCCCCCGGAGTACGCTACGAGCAGTACTTC; CDR3 protein: CASSQTSPGVRYEQYF; V gene: TRBV7-2; J gene: TRBJ2-7; D gene: -; clone size: -
CDR3 DNA: TGTGCCAGCAGTTCTGGCCCGACAGGGAAAGGCTACACCTTC; CDR3 protein: CASSSGPTGKGYTF; V gene: TRBV7-9; J gene: TRBJ1-2; D gene: TRBD1; clone size: -